Listed below are T cell receptor beta chains from one sample, sequenced in a study of cytomegalovirus exposure and HLA in healthy donors. Sequencing was performed with immunoSEQ multiplex PCR; in TCRdb, only in-frame clones are kept and a portion is missing. The table has some 99,000 clones, roughly 80% seen once; the top ten hold about 2%. Sample: PBMCs. These receptors all stem from a middle-aged man in good health and CMV-seronegative. Both conserved end residues are part of each CDR3. The D gene is left open where the match is weak. Only part of the rows carry a size: once, few, many, or a class if the clone is expanded.

abundance: few
v_gene: TRBV19
d_gene: .
j_gene: TRBJ1-4
CDR3nt: TGTGCCAGTAGTCTCCAGGGTGTCGAAAAACTGTTTTTT
CDR3aa: CASSLQGVEKLFF

abundance: .
v_gene: TRBV28
d_gene: TRBD1
j_gene: TRBJ1-5
CDR3nt: TGTGCCAGCAGTTTCCCCGACAGGGTGGGGCAGCCCCAGCATTTT
CDR3aa: CASSFPDRVGQPQHF

abundance: .
v_gene: TRBV29-1
d_gene: TRBD2
j_gene: TRBJ2-5
CDR3nt: TGCAGCTCCGGGGGCGGGAGGGCCGGAGAGACCCAGTACTTC
CDR3aa: CSSGGGRAGETQYF

abundance: .
v_gene: TRBV29-1
d_gene: .
j_gene: TRBJ1-1
CDR3nt: TGCAGCGTTAGGCAGGGCCTCACTGAAGCTTTCTTT
CDR3aa: CSVRQGLTEAFF

abundance: .
v_gene: TRBV7-9
d_gene: TRBD2
j_gene: TRBJ2-1
CDR3nt: TGTGCCAGCAGCTTAGGTAGCGGGGGCTACAATGAGCAGTTCTTC
CDR3aa: CASSLGSGGYNEQFF

abundance: .
v_gene: TRBV10-1
d_gene: TRBD1
j_gene: TRBJ2-1
CDR3nt: TGCGCCAGCAGCACTGACAGGGGACCGGGAACCTACAATGAGCAGTTCTTC
CDR3aa: CASSTDRGPGTYNEQFF

abundance: .
v_gene: TRBV5-4
d_gene: TRBD1
j_gene: TRBJ2-7
CDR3nt: TGTGCCAGCAGCTCGTCAGGGGGCCTATACGAGCAGTACTTC
CDR3aa: CASSSSGGLYEQYF

abundance: .
v_gene: TRBV28
d_gene: TRBD2
j_gene: TRBJ2-1
CDR3nt: TGTGCCAGCAGCCGTCTAGCGGGAGTCAACAATGAGCAGTTCTTC
CDR3aa: CASSRLAGVNNEQFF

abundance: few
v_gene: TRBV7-9
d_gene: TRBD1
j_gene: TRBJ2-3
CDR3nt: TGTGCCAGCAGCTTGAGACAGGGTGTGGGAGATACGCAGTATTTT
CDR3aa: CASSLRQGVGDTQYF

abundance: .
v_gene: TRBV2
d_gene: TRBD2
j_gene: TRBJ2-3
CDR3nt: TGTGCCAGCAGTGCGGGGACTAGCTCAGATACGCAGTATTTT
CDR3aa: CASSAGTSSDTQYF

abundance: .
v_gene: TRBV4-3
d_gene: TRBD1
j_gene: TRBJ2-5
CDR3nt: TGCGCCAGCAGCCGGGGGACAGGGGCCCAAGAGACCCAGTACTTC
CDR3aa: CASSRGTGAQETQYF

abundance: .
v_gene: TRBV4-2
d_gene: .
j_gene: TRBJ2-3
CDR3nt: TGTGCCAGCAGCCGAAGGGGGTCAGATACGCAGTATTTT
CDR3aa: CASSRRGSDTQYF

abundance: .
v_gene: TRBV30
d_gene: TRBD1
j_gene: TRBJ2-3
CDR3nt: TGTGCCTGTACAGGGGTAACGACAGATACGCAGTATTTT
CDR3aa: CACTGVTTDTQYF

abundance: .
v_gene: TRBV7-9
d_gene: TRBD1
j_gene: TRBJ2-5
CDR3nt: TGTGCCAGCAGCTCGAGTAGACAGGGGGAAAAACCCCAGTACTTC
CDR3aa: CASSSSRQGEKPQYF

abundance: few
v_gene: TRBV7-2
d_gene: TRBD2
j_gene: TRBJ2-7
CDR3nt: TGTGCCAGCAGCTTAGTGGTAGGCGGGGGGTTCTCCTACGAGCAGTACTTC
CDR3aa: CASSLVVGGGFSYEQYF

abundance: .
v_gene: TRBV27
d_gene: .
j_gene: TRBJ2-1
CDR3nt: TGTGCCAGCAGTCTCCGCCGCCAGGGCCCCTACAATGAGCAGTTCTTC
CDR3aa: CASSLRRQGPYNEQFF

abundance: .
v_gene: TRBV5-1
d_gene: TRBD1
j_gene: TRBJ1-3
CDR3nt: TGCGCCAGCATGGGACAGACGAGCTCTGGAAACACCATATATTTT
CDR3aa: CASMGQTSSGNTIYF

abundance: .
v_gene: TRBV6-5
d_gene: .
j_gene: TRBJ2-3
CDR3nt: TGTGCCAGCAGCCAGGATTCCGGCGCAGATACGCAGTATTTT
CDR3aa: CASSQDSGADTQYF

abundance: few
v_gene: TRBV7-2
d_gene: .
j_gene: TRBJ2-7
CDR3nt: TGTGCCAGCAGCTTAATGCCGCGCTACGAGCAGTACTTC
CDR3aa: CASSLMPRYEQYF

abundance: .
v_gene: TRBV18
d_gene: TRBD2
j_gene: TRBJ2-1
CDR3nt: TGTGCCAGCTCACCACAGCGGGAGGCCGCCTACAATGAGCAGTTCTTC
CDR3aa: CASSPQREAAYNEQFF

abundance: .
v_gene: TRBV4-2
d_gene: .
j_gene: TRBJ1-5
CDR3nt: TGTGCCAGCAGCCGAGCGGGGGCGGATCAGCCCCAGCATTTT
CDR3aa: CASSRAGADQPQHF

abundance: once
v_gene: TRBV27
d_gene: .
j_gene: TRBJ2-1
CDR3nt: TGTGCCAGCAGTTTGCGCCTGCGATCAAGCTACAATGAGCAGTTCTTC
CDR3aa: CASSLRLRSSYNEQFF

abundance: once
v_gene: TRBV28
d_gene: TRBD1
j_gene: TRBJ1-1
CDR3nt: TGTGCCAGCAGTTCGCACAGGGGGAACACTGAAGCTTTCTTT
CDR3aa: CASSSHRGNTEAFF

abundance: .
v_gene: TRBV6-5
d_gene: .
j_gene: TRBJ1-1
CDR3nt: TGTGCCAGCAGTAACCAGGGCACCGTATCCACTGAAGCTTTCTTT
CDR3aa: CASSNQGTVSTEAFF

abundance: .
v_gene: TRBV7-9
d_gene: .
j_gene: TRBJ2-1
CDR3nt: TGTGCCAGCAGCTTAACCGTTGGACAGCTCAATGAGCAGTTCTTC
CDR3aa: CASSLTVGQLNEQFF

abundance: .
v_gene: TRBV7-8
d_gene: TRBD1
j_gene: TRBJ2-3
CDR3nt: TGTGCCAGCAGCCTGCCGGGACAGGGTCTGCCAGATACGCAGTATTTT
CDR3aa: CASSLPGQGLPDTQYF

abundance: once
v_gene: TRBV6-5
d_gene: .
j_gene: TRBJ2-7
CDR3nt: TGTGCCAGCAGTTACTCGGAGGAGGACGAGCAGTACTTC
CDR3aa: CASSYSEEDEQYF

abundance: .
v_gene: TRBV30
d_gene: .
j_gene: TRBJ1-6
CDR3nt: TGTGCCTGGCAGGTCAGCTCCTATAATTCACCCCTCCACTTT
CDR3aa: CAWQVSSYNSPLHF

abundance: few
v_gene: TRBV4-3
d_gene: TRBD2
j_gene: TRBJ2-3
CDR3nt: TGCGCCAGCAGCCAAGATTCCCGGGGGGGCCGTGATACGCAGTATTTT
CDR3aa: CASSQDSRGGRDTQYF

abundance: .
v_gene: TRBV19
d_gene: TRBD1
j_gene: TRBJ2-7
CDR3nt: TGTGCCAGTAGTAGGATCCCGTTTGGACAGGGATTATACGAGCAGTACTTC
CDR3aa: CASSRIPFGQGLYEQYF

abundance: .
v_gene: TRBV19
d_gene: TRBD2
j_gene: TRBJ2-3
CDR3nt: TGTGCCAGTAGTAGGACTAGCGGGAGGGGCACAGATACGCAGTATTTT
CDR3aa: CASSRTSGRGTDTQYF

abundance: .
v_gene: TRBV11-2
d_gene: TRBD2
j_gene: TRBJ2-7
CDR3nt: TGTGCCAGCAGCTCACTGCCGGGACTAGCGTCCGAGCAGTACTTC
CDR3aa: CASSSLPGLASEQYF

abundance: .
v_gene: TRBV5-1
d_gene: .
j_gene: TRBJ1-4
CDR3nt: TGCGCCAGCAGCATGGGGCCAGGGCGGAGTGAAAAACTGTTTTTT
CDR3aa: CASSMGPGRSEKLFF

abundance: few
v_gene: TRBV7-9
d_gene: TRBD2
j_gene: TRBJ2-1
CDR3nt: TGTGCCAGCACCCTAGCGGGGGCCAATGAGCAGTTCTTC
CDR3aa: CASTLAGANEQFF

abundance: .
v_gene: TRBV27
d_gene: .
j_gene: TRBJ2-7
CDR3nt: TGTGCCAGCAGTTCTCACCTCGGAGGTGACGAGCAGTACTTC
CDR3aa: CASSSHLGGDEQYF

abundance: .
v_gene: TRBV7-2
d_gene: .
j_gene: TRBJ1-1
CDR3nt: TGTGCCAGCAGCCGATGGGACGGGGGGAGGACTGAAGCTTTCTTT
CDR3aa: CASSRWDGGRTEAFF

abundance: once
v_gene: TRBV6-1
d_gene: TRBD1
j_gene: TRBJ2-3
CDR3nt: TGTGCCAGCAGGGACAGGGGTACCCCCACAGATACGCAGTATTTT
CDR3aa: CASRDRGTPTDTQYF

abundance: .
v_gene: TRBV6-5
d_gene: TRBD2
j_gene: TRBJ2-5
CDR3nt: TGTGCCAGCAGTTACTCGAAGTTGATAGCGGGAACCCAGTACTTC
CDR3aa: CASSYSKLIAGTQYF

abundance: .
v_gene: TRBV6-5
d_gene: .
j_gene: TRBJ2-4
CDR3nt: TGTGCCAGCAGTTACTCCAGGGGTGGCAAAAACATTCAGTACTTC
CDR3aa: CASSYSRGGKNIQYF

abundance: .
v_gene: TRBV4-3
d_gene: TRBD1
j_gene: TRBJ2-7
CDR3nt: TGCGCCAGCAGCCAAGGGACAGGGGACTACGAGCAGTACTTC
CDR3aa: CASSQGTGDYEQYF

abundance: .
v_gene: TRBV4-3
d_gene: TRBD2
j_gene: TRBJ2-1
CDR3nt: TGCGCCAGCAGCCAAGAAACCGATTTAGCGGGGGGAACCTACAATGAGCAGTTCTTC
CDR3aa: CASSQETDLAGGTYNEQFF

abundance: .
v_gene: TRBV28
d_gene: .
j_gene: TRBJ1-3
CDR3nt: TGTGCCAGCACCCGCTCTGGAAACACCATATATTTT
CDR3aa: CASTRSGNTIYF

abundance: once
v_gene: TRBV2
d_gene: .
j_gene: TRBJ1-2
CDR3nt: TGTGCCAGCAGTGCATTAGGGGCCCCTAACTATGGCTACACCTTC
CDR3aa: CASSALGAPNYGYTF

abundance: .
v_gene: TRBV27
d_gene: .
j_gene: TRBJ2-6
CDR3nt: TGTGCCAGCACCCGGGCTGGGGCCAACGTCCTGACTTTC
CDR3aa: CASTRAGANVLTF

abundance: once
v_gene: TRBV29-1
d_gene: .
j_gene: TRBJ2-2
CDR3nt: TGCAGCGTTGCCCGGGCTAGCAGATCGAACACCGGGGAGCTGTTTTTT
CDR3aa: CSVARASRSNTGELFF

abundance: few
v_gene: TRBV27
d_gene: .
j_gene: TRBJ1-1
CDR3nt: TGTGCCAGCAGTGGGGGCCGGGGATTCGAGTACACTGAAGCTTTCTTT
CDR3aa: CASSGGRGFEYTEAFF

abundance: .
v_gene: TRBV6-5
d_gene: .
j_gene: TRBJ1-5
CDR3nt: TGTGCCAGCAGGCAAGGGGATTCAGGGCCCCAGCATTTT
CDR3aa: CASRQGDSGPQHF

abundance: .
v_gene: TRBV28
d_gene: TRBD1
j_gene: TRBJ2-5
CDR3nt: TGTGCCAGCAGTTCAACTGGGACAGGGGGAGAGACCCAGTACTTC
CDR3aa: CASSSTGTGGETQYF

abundance: once
v_gene: TRBV19
d_gene: TRBD1
j_gene: TRBJ1-5
CDR3nt: TGTGCCAGTACCTTAGACAGGGGGCGTCAGCCCCAGCATTTT
CDR3aa: CASTLDRGRQPQHF

abundance: .
v_gene: TRBV6-4
d_gene: TRBD2
j_gene: TRBJ2-3
CDR3nt: TGTGCCAGCAGTGACTCAGCGGGGAGCACAGATACGCAGTATTTT
CDR3aa: CASSDSAGSTDTQYF

abundance: few
v_gene: TRBV7-2
d_gene: .
j_gene: TRBJ2-1
CDR3nt: TGTGCCAGCAGCTTGGAGCGAGGCAATGAGCAGTTCTTC
CDR3aa: CASSLERGNEQFF

abundance: .
v_gene: TRBV18
d_gene: TRBD1
j_gene: TRBJ2-3
CDR3nt: TGTGCCAGCTCACAGGACAGGGCTTTCAGGGTAGATACGCAGTATTTT
CDR3aa: CASSQDRAFRVDTQYF

abundance: .
v_gene: TRBV11-2
d_gene: .
j_gene: TRBJ1-1
CDR3nt: TGTGCCAGCAACCTATTGACAGGCACTGAAGCTTTCTTT
CDR3aa: CASNLLTGTEAFF

abundance: .
v_gene: TRBV6-6
d_gene: .
j_gene: TRBJ1-5
CDR3nt: TGTGCCAGCAGTTTGGGGGGAGTGGTGATCAATCAGCCCCAGCATTTT
CDR3aa: CASSLGGVVINQPQHF

abundance: .
v_gene: TRBV2
d_gene: TRBD2
j_gene: TRBJ2-3
CDR3nt: TGTGCCAGCAGTGGGACTAGCGGGATTCCAGATACGCAGTATTTT
CDR3aa: CASSGTSGIPDTQYF